Below, 11 T cell receptor beta chains from the same sample are listed, as sequenced in a study of CD8 T cells in ankylosing spondylitis. TCRdb independently ran MiXCR on the 5' RACE reads; one entry per CDR3 protein. The table includes about 750,000 distinct CDR3 sequences, over 15% detected once. No cognate antigen is known for these TCRs. Study-wide points: About 8 highly homologous variants formed a TCR beta motif that appeared characteristic of ankylosing spondylitis blood.

Sequenced material: blood, either unsorted or a sorted T cell fraction (not recorded which). These TCRs come from a male donor with ankylosing spondylitis.

To note about this clonotype: This may be a read error: a much more frequent sequence differs by one nucleotide. The gene calls are TRBV7-2 and TRBJ1-5; D gene uncertain. V was clipped by 2 bases and J by 3 bases, with 2 bases between them. The CDR3 length is 12 residues. Germline loops: CDR1 SGHTA, CDR2 FQGNSA. The CDR3 bases are TGTGCCAGCAGCTTATACAATCAGCCCCAGCATTTT. It translates to CASSLYNQPQHF.

This clonotype was seen more than once but under ten times. This CDR3 reads CASSSRGTGTRVRETQYF. CDR3 nucleotide sequence: TGTGCCAGCAGCTCCCGCGGGACAGGGACGAGGGTTCGAGAGACCCAGTACTTC. The V gene is TRBV12-3 or TRBV12-4, the J gene TRBJ2-5, with 9 positions matching TRBD1. V lost 6 bases to trimming and J lost 4 bases; unmatched junction nucleotides: 18. This CDR3 is 18 amino acids long.

This CDR3 is CSATRQIMNTEAFF. The DNA for the CDR3 is TGCAGTGCTACCCGACAGATCATGAACACTGAAGCTTTCTTT. The V gene is TRBV20-1, the J gene TRBJ1-1, with a possible D match to TRBD1 (5 bases). Germline CDR1 and CDR2: DFQATT and SNEGSKA (reference sequence). The CDR3 loop spans 14 amino acids. Trimming took off 4 bases at V and 0 bases at J, with 12 bases between the two ends.

J is TRBJ2-3 and V is TRBV20-1; TRBD1 is a possible D gene (5 bases). Germline V CDR1 and CDR2: DFQATT, SNEGSKA (reference sequence). The CDR3 contains 14 residues. The V gene lost 5 bases and the J gene lost 3 bases, with 15 bases spanning the gap. CDR3 region: CSAPGRERTDTQYF. CDR3 nucleotides: TGCAGTGCTCCCGGCAGGGAAAGGACAGATACGCAGTATTTT.

This clonotype occurred a few times. The V and J genes are TRBV6-1 and TRBJ2-4; D is possibly TRBD1 (6 bases). V shed 5 bases and J shed 6 bases, with 14 bases lying between them. The CDR3 length is 14 residues. CDR1 is MNHNS, CDR2 SASEGT, per germline. The chain's CDR3 is CASSQQGLLNIQYF. The CDR3 nucleotides are TGTGCCAGCAGTCAACAGGGCCTCCTAAACATTCAGTACTTC.

V and J are TRBV7-9 and TRBJ2-1; tentatively, D is TRBD2 (5 bases). Trimming left V 5 bases short and J 0 bases short, with 17 bases between. Per the germline V gene, CDR1 is SEHNR and CDR2 is FQNEAQ (reference sequence). This CDR3 contains 17 residues. The CDR3 here is CASSPSRRESSYNEQFF. Here the CDR3 DNA reads TGTGCCAGCAGCCCAAGCAGACGGGAAAGCTCCTACAATGAGCAGTTCTTC. Using reference TRBV7-9 and TRBJ2-1 for the parts outside the CDR3, the full variable domain is DTGVSQNPRHKITKRGQNVTFRCDPISEHNRLYWYRQTLGQGPEFLTYFQNEAQLEKSRLLSDRFSAERPKGSFSTLEIQRTEQGDSAMYLCASSPSRRESSYNEQFFGPGTRLTVL.

V usage is TRBV24-1 and J usage is TRBJ2-2; perhaps TRBD1 as D (5 bases). Germline V gene sequence: CDR1 KGHDR, CDR2 SFDVKD. This CDR3 spans 15 amino acids. Trimming removed 4 bases from V and 4 bases from J, with 12 bases in between. In nucleotides, the CDR3 is TGTGCCACCAGTGACCGCGATGGGGCCACCGGGGAGCTGTTTTTT. Translated: CATSDRDGATGELFF.

This chain links TRBV7-9 with TRBJ1-1, with D unresolved. Trimming removed 10 bases at V and 0 bases at J, with 12 bases between. The CDR3 sequence is 13 residues long. The germline V gene has CDR1 SEHNR and CDR2 FQNEAQ (reference sequence). The CDR3 DNA follows: TGTGCCACTAGACACACCATGAACACTGAAGCTTTCTTT. This sequence encodes CATRHTMNTEAFF.

CDR3 sequence (DNA): TGTGCCAGTAGTATCACTAGCGGTAGTAACAATGAGCAGTTCTTC. It is translated as CASSITSGSNNEQFF. V gene TRBV19 combines with J gene TRBJ2-1; 8 nucleotides align to TRBD2. V dropped 3 bases and J dropped 5; count of bases not matched to a gene: 6. This CDR3 has 15 residues. Germline V gene data show CDR1 as LNHDA and CDR2 as SQIVND (reference sequence).

The genes are TRBV12-3 or TRBV12-4 and TRBJ2-7; no clear D gene. The CDR3 has 14 residues. The V end was cut by 3 bases, the J end by 6 bases, with 15 bases between. The CDR3 nucleotides read TGTGCCAGCAGTTTTCTCGGCAGGTCCCTCGAGCAGTACTTC. Translated, it gives CASSFLGRSLEQYF.

In this sample, this clonotype turned up many times. The V and J genes are TRBV25-1 and TRBJ2-7, with TRBD2 as a possible D gene (6 bases). The CDR3 has 14 amino acids. Germline V gene data show CDR1 as MGHDK and CDR2 as SYGVNS. Trimming stripped 3 bases from V and 1 base from J, with 10 bases between. CDR3 nucleotide sequence: TGTGCCAGCAGTGATCCTAGCGTTTCCTACGAGCAGTACTTC. Its translation: CASSDPSVSYEQYF.